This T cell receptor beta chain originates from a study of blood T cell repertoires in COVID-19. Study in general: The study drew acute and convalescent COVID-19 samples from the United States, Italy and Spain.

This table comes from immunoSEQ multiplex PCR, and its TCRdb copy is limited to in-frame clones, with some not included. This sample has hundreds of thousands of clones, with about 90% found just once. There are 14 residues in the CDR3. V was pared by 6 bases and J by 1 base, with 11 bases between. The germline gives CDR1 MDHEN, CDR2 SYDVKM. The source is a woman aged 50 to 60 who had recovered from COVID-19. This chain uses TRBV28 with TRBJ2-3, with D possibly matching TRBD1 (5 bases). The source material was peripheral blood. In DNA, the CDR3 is TGTGCCAGCAGCCCCTTGGGGCGCACAGATACGCAGTATTTT. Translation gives CASSPLGRTDTQYF.